This passage covers 31 T cell receptor beta chains from one sample sequenced in a study of shared clonotypes between healthy human individuals. Clones were sequenced by immunoSEQ multiplex PCR, and TCRdb holds only the in-frame ones, with some missing. Of hundreds of thousands of clones detected, approximately 96% appear once; the ten largest clones hold approximately 0.12%. It was CD45RO-negative cells, positively selected for CCR7, that made up naive CD8 cells, with terminally differentiated effector memory CD45RA+ cells excluded. Sequenced material: naive CD8+ T cells sorted from blood. Source of these receptors: a woman aged 25 to 39 in good health.

CDR3 in DNA: TGTGCCAGCTCGCACAGGGGGGGAGACCAGCATTTT. Amino acid sequence: CASSHRGGDQHF. V gene TRBV6-5 combines with J gene TRBJ1-5; 8 bases are shared with TRBD1. CDR1 is MNHEY and CDR2 is SVGAGI in the germline V gene. V dropped 8 bases and J dropped 12; count of bases not matched to a gene: 9. The CDR3 is made up of 12 amino acids.

The V call is TRBV29-1, the J call TRBJ1-2; maybe TRBD1 (5 bases). The CDR3 spans 11 residues. The V gene's germline CDR1 is SQVTM and CDR2 ANQGSEA. Deletions cut 5 bases from V and 8 bases from J, with 12 bases between. CDR3 loop: CSVTTEGGYTF. CDR3 bases: TGCAGCGTTACCACTGAGGGGGGCTACACCTTC.

This chain uses TRBV28 with TRBJ2-5, with a tentative D call TRBD1 (6 bases). The CDR3 extends over 13 amino acids. V was trimmed by 5 bases and J by 1 base, leaving 8 bases between them. The V gene's germline CDR1 is MDHEN and CDR2 SYDVKM. CDR3 residues: CASSGTLQETQYF. In DNA, the CDR3 is TGTGCCAGCAGTGGGACACTCCAAGAGACCCAGTACTTC.

This clone came up once. V usage is TRBV30 and J usage is TRBJ1-1; D gene ambiguous. The V end lost 5 bases, the J end lost 8 bases, and 12 bases lay between the germline ends. The CDR3 length is 11 residues. Germline CDR1 reads GTSNPN; CDR2 reads SVGIG (reference sequence). CDR3 residues: CAWGFTREAFF. Written as DNA, the CDR3 is TGTGCCTGGGGGTTTACCCGGGAAGCTTTCTTT.

V and J are TRBV28 and TRBJ1-2, with 8 bases that match TRBD1. Germline V CDR1 and CDR2: MDHEN, SYDVKM. J was trimmed by 3 bases and V by 4 bases; bases with no gene match: 7. The CDR3 has 15 residues. Here the CDR3 reads CASSSDREQDYGYTF. The DNA for the CDR3 is TGTGCCAGCAGTTCGGACAGGGAACAAGACTATGGCTACACCTTC.

The chain combines TRBV15 with TRBJ2-7; D is unresolved. The CDR3 loop spans 14 amino acids. Germline CDR1 LNHNV, CDR2 YYDKDF (reference sequence). The ends were cut back, 2 bases at V and 2 bases at J, with 10 bases in the middle. CDR3 nucleotides: TGTGCCACCAGCAGAACTACTAACACCTACGAGCAGTACTTC. Protein sequence: CATSRTTNTYEQYF. The full variable domain, completed using reference TRBV15 and TRBJ2-7, is DAMVIQNPRYQVTQFGKPVTLSCSQTLNHNVMYWYQQKSSQAPKLLFHYYDKDFNNEADTPDNFQSRRPNTSFCFLDIRSPGLGDTAMYLCATSRTTNTYEQYFGPGTRLTVT.

This chain connects TRBV5-1 to TRBJ2-7; D may be TRBD1 (5 bases). This CDR3 is built from 15 residues. Trimming cost V 2 bases and J 3 bases, with 15 bases left between them. Germline CDR1 SGHRS, CDR2 YFSETQ. The CDR3 DNA sequence: TGCGCCAGCAGCTTAGATGACTCAGGGTTCTACGAGCAGTACTTC. This encodes CASSLDDSGFYEQYF.

The chain combines TRBV27 with TRBJ1-1; D not resolved. Trimming removed 10 bases from V and 0 bases from J, with 12 bases in between. Germline loops: CDR1 MNHEY, CDR2 SMNVEV (reference sequence). The CDR3 consists of 13 residues. CDR3 nucleotide sequence: TGTGCCACCTCGGCCGGGATGAACACTGAAGCTTTCTTT. This gives the protein CATSAGMNTEAFF.

The chain employs TRBV11-2 and TRBJ1-4; D not certain. CDR1 SGHAT and CDR2 FQNNGV come from the germline V gene. V was clipped by 4 bases and J by 7 bases, with 16 bases between them. This CDR3 contains 15 residues. CDR3 sequence reads: CASSSEPSSGEKLFF. As DNA, the CDR3 is TGTGCCAGCAGCTCCGAACCCTCCTCGGGTGAAAAACTGTTTTTT.

The genes are TRBV27 and TRBJ2-2; 13 nucleotides agree with TRBD2. The CDR3 extends over 19 amino acids. Germline-derived CDR1 and CDR2 are MNHEY and SMNVEV (reference sequence). V shed 0 bases, J shed 2 bases, and the junction held 6 bases outside the gene matches. The CDR3 DNA is TGTGCCAGCAGTTTATCGCAGGGACTAGCGGGATTTAACACCGGGGAGCTGTTTTTT. Amino acids: CASSLSQGLAGFNTGELFF.

This sequence joins TRBV7-2 and TRBJ1-5, with a possible D match to TRBD1 (6 bases). V was clipped by 5 bases and J by 0 bases, with 11 bases between them. The CDR3 length is 15 residues. Germline-derived CDR1 and CDR2 are SGHTA and FQGNSA. DNA of the CDR3: TGTGCCAGCAGCCTTAGCAGGGGTAGCAATCAGCCCCAGCATTTT. Its translation is CASSLSRGSNQPQHF.

To note about this clone: The same CDR3 is also encoded by other DNA sequences in this sample. V usage is TRBV27 and J usage is TRBJ1-1; D might be TRBD1 (5 bases). The CDR3 length is 14 residues. Germline V lookup: CDR1 MNHEY, CDR2 SMNVEV (reference sequence). Deletions cut 2 bases from V and 2 bases from J, with 9 bases between. As DNA, the CDR3 is TGTGCCAGCAGTTTACAGCGGGGCAACACTGAAGCTTTCTTT. Translated, it gives CASSLQRGNTEAFF.

The chain is built from TRBV19 and TRBJ2-7; 9 nucleotides agree with TRBD2. CDR1 is LNHDA and CDR2 is SQIVND in the germline V gene (reference sequence). The V and J ends lost 3 bases and 0 bases, in that order; junction bases with no gene match: 3. CDR3 size: 15 residues. The CDR3 is CASSILAGSSYEQYF. The CDR3 DNA is TGTGCCAGTAGTATCCTAGCGGGGAGCTCCTACGAGCAGTACTTC.

The chain employs TRBV5-4 and TRBJ1-2; D call uncertain. CDR1 is SGHNT and CDR2 is YYREEE in the germline V gene (reference sequence). The CDR3 covers 13 residues. V lost 0 bases and J 6 bases, leaving 9 bases between the germline ends. CDR3: CASSLGGVDGYTF. CDR3 bases: TGTGCCAGCAGCTTGGGCGGGGTGGATGGCTACACCTTC.

The chain recombines TRBV9 with TRBJ2-1; weak D call: TRBD2 (6 bases). This CDR3 comprises 13 residues. Per germline, CDR1 SGDLS and CDR2 YYNGEE. Between the trimmed V and J ends, which lost 5 bases and 7 bases, there was a span of 13 bases. CDR3 coding DNA: TGTGCCAGCAGACCCCTAGCGAGGAATGAGCAGTTCTTC. Its translation is CASRPLARNEQFF.

V usage is TRBV7-2 and J usage is TRBJ2-7; 7 nucleotides line up with TRBD2. Trimming cost V 1 base and J 4 bases; bases outside gene matches: 7. There are 15 residues in the CDR3. The germline V gene encodes CDR1 SGHTA and CDR2 FQGNSA. The CDR3 spells CASSLGGGRTYEQYF. DNA for the CDR3: TGTGCCAGCAGCTTAGGTGGCGGGAGAACGTACGAGCAGTACTTC. Complete variable domain (other parts from reference TRBV7-2 and TRBJ2-7): GAGVSQSPSNKVTEKGKDVELRCDPISGHTALYWYRQSLGQGLEFLIYFQGNSAPDKSGLPSDRFSAERTGGSVSTLTIQRTQQEDSAVYLCASSLGGGRTYEQYFGPGTRLTVT.

The V and J genes are TRBV7-7 and TRBJ2-5, with a tentative D call TRBD2 (5 bases). Germline CDR1 is SSHAT and CDR2 is FNYEAQ (reference sequence). The CDR3 has 14 amino acids. The V end lost 2 bases, the J end lost 5 bases, and 12 bases lay between the germline ends. The CDR3 DNA follows: TGTGCCAGCAGCTTAACTAGATTAACGGAGACCCAGTACTTC. It is translated as CASSLTRLTETQYF.

This rearrangement joins TRBV4-1 to TRBJ2-2; perhaps TRBD2 as D (6 bases). V was trimmed by 3 bases and J by 4 bases, leaving 12 bases between them. The CDR3 totals 15 residues. Germline CDR1 and CDR2: MGHRA and YSYEKL. CDR3 protein: CASSHPSGGTGELFF. The CDR3 region has the DNA TGCGCCAGCAGCCATCCCTCCGGGGGCACCGGGGAGCTGTTTTTT.

The gene calls are TRBV9 and TRBJ1-2, with D uncertain. The CDR3 consists of 11 residues. V gave up 3 bases and J gave up 10 bases, with 10 bases separating them. CDR1 and CDR2 from the germline V gene are SGDLS and YYNGEE. CDR3 sequence reads: CASSGVWPYTF. The CDR3 region has the DNA TGTGCCAGCAGCGGAGTGTGGCCCTACACCTTC.

The chain couples TRBV7-9 to TRBJ2-7; 10 bases are a match to TRBD2. The CDR3 has 17 amino acids. The trim removed 0 bases at V and 3 bases at J, leaving 8 bases unmatched. Germline V gene sequence: CDR1 SEHNR, CDR2 FQNEAQ (reference sequence). CDR3 sequence reads: CASSLAGASGSLYEQYF. Written as DNA, the CDR3 is TGTGCCAGCAGCTTAGCGGGGGCTAGCGGGAGTCTCTACGAGCAGTACTTC.

This sequence joins TRBV19 and TRBJ2-1; D not certain. The V and J ends lost 7 bases and 4 bases respectively, with 5 bases between them. The CDR3 covers 11 residues. The germline gives CDR1 LNHDA, CDR2 SQIVND (reference sequence). The CDR3 DNA follows: TGTGCCAGTACTGGTTACAATGAGCAGTTCTTC. Its translation: CASTGYNEQFF.

The chain combines TRBV6-6 with TRBJ2-7; D might be TRBD1 (6 bases). V dropped 0 bases and J dropped 0 bases, with 9 bases sitting between them. CDR3 length: 15 amino acids. Germline lookup yields CDR1 MNHNY and CDR2 SVGAGI (reference sequence). The CDR3 reads CASSYSKDSSYEQYF. The CDR3 DNA reads TGTGCCAGCAGTTACTCGAAGGACAGCTCCTACGAGCAGTACTTC.

V gene TRBV10-3 combines with J gene TRBJ1-1; D possibly corresponds to TRBD1 (5 bases). This CDR3 comprises 14 residues. Germline CDR1 reads ENHRY; CDR2 reads SYGVKD. V lost 0 bases, J lost 5 bases, and 10 bases lay in between. The CDR3 loop is CAISESPGGTEAFF. CDR3 in DNA: TGTGCCATCAGTGAGTCGCCCGGGGGGACTGAAGCTTTCTTT.

The chain is built from TRBV7-9 and TRBJ2-3, with 10 bases fitting TRBD1. Losses at the gene ends were 5 bases for V and 3 bases for J; bases not matched to a gene: 11. The CDR3 runs 17 residues. Germline lookup yields CDR1 SEHNR and CDR2 FQNEAQ (reference sequence). The CDR3 is CASSANPGTGETDTQYF. The CDR3 bases are TGTGCCAGCAGCGCTAACCCCGGGACAGGGGAGACAGATACGCAGTATTTT.

This rearrangement joins TRBV27 to TRBJ2-1, with 10 bases identical to TRBD1. Germline CDR1 reads MNHEY; CDR2 reads SMNVEV (reference sequence). This CDR3 contains 16 residues. V lost 6 bases and J lost 7; bases outside the gene matches: 12. CDR3 DNA sequence: TGTGCCAGCAGCCACGGGCCTGGGACAGGGGTAAATGAGCAGTTCTTC. Translating it yields CASSHGPGTGVNEQFF.

This clone was detected once. This chain uses TRBV6-6 with TRBJ2-7; D is ambiguous. Germline V lookup: CDR1 MNHNY, CDR2 SVGAGI (reference sequence). Trimming stripped 2 bases from V and 7 bases from J, with 6 bases between. This CDR3 region has 11 residues. The CDR3 loop reads CASSYQEEQYF. The CDR3 DNA reads TGTGCCAGCAGTTACCAGGAAGAGCAGTACTTC.

This chain uses TRBV12-5 with TRBJ1-1, with D maybe TRBD1 (6 bases). The CDR3 is 15 amino acids. V was trimmed by 5 bases and J by 1 base, leaving 14 bases between them. Germline loops: CDR1 LGHNT, CDR2 FRNRAP. For the CDR3, the DNA is TGTGCTAGTGGTCGAGGAGACAGGCCGAACACTGAAGCTTTCTTT. Its protein is CASGRGDRPNTEAFF.

The chain has TRBV19 and TRBJ2-7; no definite D call. Germline CDR1 reads LNHDA; CDR2 reads SQIVND (reference sequence). Between the trimmed V and J ends, which lost 1 base and 3 bases, there was a span of 7 bases. The CDR3 extends over 13 amino acids. As DNA, the CDR3 is TGTGCCAGTAGTATAGGATATTTCTACGAGCAGTACTTC. Amino acids: CASSIGYFYEQYF.

V usage is TRBV7-3 and J usage is TRBJ2-5; 7 positions match TRBD1. The CDR3 has 14 amino acids. Unmatched junction bases numbered 12, after V lost 4 bases and J lost 10 bases. Germline CDR1 is SGHTA and CDR2 is FQGTGA. CDR3 nucleotides: TGTGCCAGCAGCTCGACAGGGTCCAAGGGGGACCAGTACTTC. Its translation: CASSSTGSKGDQYF.

The chain is built from TRBV11-2 and TRBJ2-1; D remains ambiguous. V was clipped by 3 bases and J by 0 bases, with 6 bases between them. CDR3 length equals 14 residues. Germline V gene data show CDR1 as SGHAT and CDR2 as FQNNGV. The CDR3 region is CASSFPSSYNEQFF. DNA of the CDR3: TGTGCCAGCAGCTTCCCCAGCTCCTACAATGAGCAGTTCTTC.

The gene calls are TRBV5-6 and TRBJ2-7; 8 nucleotides match TRBD2. V lost 0 bases, J lost 3 bases, and 5 bases stayed unmatched. The germline V gene has CDR1 SGHDT and CDR2 YYEEEE. The CDR3 runs 15 residues. This CDR3 is CASSLDGRADYEQYF. The CDR3 DNA reads TGTGCCAGCAGCTTGGACGGGAGGGCAGACTACGAGCAGTACTTC.